The entry that follows covers one T cell receptor (beta chain) sequence. Only one count was recorded for this clone. Its recognized antigen is unknown. No much larger clonotype is one base removed from it; base qualities were not supplied. The sample is drawn from a study of cytomegalovirus exposure and HLA in healthy donors (dated by TCRdb to the late 2010s). Regarding the complete study: The roughly 700 repertoires of the first cohort and the 120 or so validation repertoires were produced on the same platform, according to a later analysis. The study was designed to test whether signatures of past pathogen exposure could be identified by cataloging public T cell receptors. Along with the roughly 710-subject first cohort, a separate validation cohort of around 120 different subjects was used. High-throughput TCR immunosequencing, statistical association of individual TCRs with disease status, and machine learning were combined to predict cytomegalovirus infection status. Broad study findings and their caveats: Most TCR sequences were seen in very few donors, while some public TCRs were found in many individuals. In vitro tests confirmed that a few of the cytomegalovirus-associated TCR beta chains recognize cytomegalovirus antigens. According to the authors, the approach could potentially be generalized to other disease states and immunological phenotypes. The study gave a list of roughly 150 TCR beta chains associated with cytomegalovirus. A later analysis had no HLA typing for the validation cohort, so co-occurrence there was scored across all 120 or so repertoires. The classifier was reported to diagnose cytomegalovirus status with high specificity and sensitivity in both the original cohort and the validation cohort. In a later analysis, TCRs clustered in the first cohort were found to also tend to co-occur in the roughly 120 validation repertoires, with roughly 93% of cluster scores above 0.

The library was produced with the immunoSEQ multiplex PCR assay. Under the source paper's analysis protocol: A statistical classification framework was built to diagnose cytomegalovirus status from the catalog of TCR beta chain sequences. TCRdb provides this immuneACCESS table in a form limited to in-frame rearrangements. Some clones are lacking; in checked studies, under half of them reflect an unresolved V gene, and why the rest are absent is not known. V and J calls and clone size are as listed in that table; D and trimming were resolved from the DNA. Across this sample there are about 63,000 clones, with around 95% seen only once. The ten most abundant clones make up around 7% of the sample. The germline V gene provides CDR1 MDHEN and CDR2 SYDVKM. The V end gives up 6 bases and the J end 4 bases, leaving 11 bases in the junction not matched to a gene. The CDR3 numbers 15 residues from cysteine through phenylalanine. The kept DNA is CDR3 alone, 45 bases in frame from the first base.

The donors belonged to the validation cohort of around 130 subjects, which was separate from the roughly 670-subject first cohort. The receptor comes from a young woman in good health and CMV-seropositive. Sequencing was done on a sample of PBMCs. The chain links TRBV28 with TRBJ2-7, with 8 middle bases fitting TRBD2. The DNA sequence reads TGTGCCAGCAGCCATACGCGGGGGGCGCAGTACGAGCAGTACTTC. Its protein is CASSHTRGAQYEQYF.